Below, 32 T cell receptor beta chains from the same sample are listed, as sequenced in a study of Ad26.COV2.S vaccination and SARS-CoV-2 variants. Treatment noted: approximately 18 received Ad26.COV2.S at low or high dose, single or two shots; roughly five received placebo; per-sample allocation not given. Sampling took place 63 days after the first vaccine or placebo injection. Some clones are missing from TCRdb's copy, which holds only in-frame ones; the method was immunoSEQ multiplex PCR. The sample has about 410,000 clones; around 93% are singletons. The material was peripheral blood, obtained in a trial of Ad26.COV2.S vaccine versus placebo. The receptors derive from a person aged 18-60 years who received the Ad26.COV2.S COVID-19 vaccine or a placebo.

In its sample, this clone was seen many times. The chain is built from TRBV13 and TRBJ2-5; D tentatively reads TRBD1 or TRBD2 (6 bases each). The CDR3 extends over 17 amino acids. In germline, CDR1 is PRHDT, CDR2 FYEKMQ (reference sequence). V lost 0 bases, J lost 1 base, and 15 bases lay in between. CDR3 protein: CASSLGWGEGGQETQYF. CDR3 coding DNA: TGTGCCAGCAGCTTAGGTTGGGGGGAAGGGGGCCAAGAGACCCAGTACTTC.

This rearrangement joins TRBV7-8 to TRBJ1-5; D gene ambiguous. The CDR3 is made up of 13 amino acids. CDR1 and CDR2 (germline): SGHVS, FQNEAQ. V gave up 3 bases and J gave up 7 bases, with 10 bases separating them. Written as DNA, the CDR3 is TGTGCCAGCAGCTTGATGAGAGAACAGCCCCAGCATTTT. Encoded protein: CASSLMREQPQHF. Drawing the rest from reference TRBV7-8 and TRBJ1-5, the complete variable domain is GAGVSQSPRYKVAKRGQDVALRCDPISGHVSLFWYQQALGQGPEFLTYFQNEAQLDKSGLPSDRFFAERPEGSVSTLKIQRTQQEDSAVYLCASSLMREQPQHFGDGTRLSIL.

The rearrangement joins TRBV5-4 to TRBJ1-1; TRBD1 matches 10 bases. The ends lost 2 bases at V and 5 bases at J; junction bases unmatched: 3. CDR3 length: 14 amino acids. Germline V gene lookup returns CDR1 SGHNT and CDR2 YYREEE (reference sequence). The CDR3 protein is CASSLGQGVTEAFF. The CDR3 region has the DNA TGTGCCAGCAGCTTAGGACAGGGGGTTACTGAAGCTTTCTTT.

The chain links TRBV7-2 to TRBJ2-2, with D uncertain. V was trimmed by 2 bases and J by 7 bases, leaving 14 bases between them. CDR3 length: 15 amino acids. Germline CDR1 reads SGHTA; CDR2 reads FQGNSA. The CDR3 loop reads CASSLITWGDGELFF. CDR3 bases: TGTGCCAGCAGCTTAATAACATGGGGTGACGGGGAGCTGTTTTTT. Combining the CDR3 with reference TRBV7-2 and TRBJ2-2 gives the whole variable domain GAGVSQSPSNKVTEKGKDVELRCDPISGHTALYWYRQSLGQGLEFLIYFQGNSAPDKSGLPSDRFSAERTGGSVSTLTIQRTQQEDSAVYLCASSLITWGDGELFFGEGSRLTVL.

The rearrangement links TRBV3-1 (or the pseudogene TRBV3-2) to TRBJ1-1, with D hard to call. This CDR3 contains 13 residues. Germline lookup yields CDR1 LGHDT and CDR2 YNNKEL (reference sequence). The ends were cut back, 3 bases at V and 1 base at J, with 6 bases in the middle. CDR3 in DNA: TGTGCCAGCAGCCAGAACAAGAACACTGAAGCTTTCTTT. This gives the protein CASSQNKNTEAFF.

The gene calls are TRBV4-3 and TRBJ1-4; unclear D gene. The germline V gene has CDR1 LGHNA and CDR2 YSLEER. This CDR3 contains 14 residues. Trimming removed 4 bases at V and 8 bases at J, with 14 bases between. The CDR3 loop reads CASSPKSLREKLFF. CDR3 nucleotide sequence: TGCGCCAGCAGCCCGAAATCGCTCCGGGAAAAACTGTTTTTT.

The chain links TRBV28 to TRBJ2-1; TRBD2 agrees at 9 bases. This CDR3 is built from 16 residues. V was clipped by 5 bases and J by 4 bases; unmatched bases: 9. Looked up from germline, CDR1 is MDHEN and CDR2 is SYDVKM. CDR3 coding DNA: TGTGCCAGCAGTCGAACCGGCGCGGGGGGGTACAATGAGCAGTTCTTC. Protein: CASSRTGAGGYNEQFF.

The chain links TRBV19 to TRBJ1-2; unclear D gene. The CDR3 loop spans 13 amino acids. Germline V lookup: CDR1 LNHDA, CDR2 SQIVND (reference sequence). Trimming shortened V by 5 bases and J by 2 bases, and 9 bases separated the two germline ends. The CDR3 DNA reads TGTGCCAGTAGTCCCGGGTCCAACTATGGCTACACCTTC. This codes for CASSPGSNYGYTF.

The chain couples TRBV5-1 to TRBJ2-3; 8 bases are shared with TRBD2. Trimming cost V 6 bases and J 0 bases; bases outside gene matches: 3. Germline loops: CDR1 SGHRS, CDR2 YFSETQ. The CDR3 is made up of 14 amino acids. The CDR3 here is CASTTSGSTDTQYF. CDR3 in DNA: TGCGCCAGCACAACTAGCGGTAGCACAGATACGCAGTATTTT.

The chain links TRBV29-1 to TRBJ2-4, with TRBD2 matching 9 bases. Looked up from germline, CDR1 is SQVTM and CDR2 is ANQGSEA. With V trimmed by 5 bases and J by 8 bases, 22 bases remained unmatched. This CDR3 is 18 amino acids long. CDR3 sequence (DNA): TGCAGCGTTCTAACTGACCTGCGGGGGGGCCGAGTACAATACATTCAGTACTTC. This codes for CSVLTDLRGGRVQYIQYF.

CDR3 sequence: CASSPSGPNTEAFF. As DNA, the CDR3 is TGTGCCAGCAGTCCATCAGGGCCAAACACTGAAGCTTTCTTT. V usage is TRBV28 and J usage is TRBJ1-1; perhaps TRBD1 as D (5 bases). This CDR3 is built from 14 residues. From germline, CDR1 is MDHEN and CDR2 SYDVKM. Trimming stripped 5 bases from V and 2 bases from J, with 12 bases between.

The rearrangement links TRBV9 to TRBJ1-4; D remains unclear. Germline values: CDR1 SGDLS, CDR2 YYNGEE. V lost 0 bases and J 5 bases, leaving 11 bases between the germline ends. The CDR3 has 15 residues. In DNA form, the CDR3 reads TGTGCCAGCAGCGTAGAAGCGAGCCCGAATGAAAAACTGTTTTTT. Residues: CASSVEASPNEKLFF.

The J gene is TRBJ2-3, the V gene TRBV7-6; a possible D gene is TRBD2 (7 bases). Trimming cost V 0 bases and J 4 bases, with 14 bases left between them. CDR1 and CDR2 from the germline V gene are SGHVS and FNYEAQ. The CDR3 contains 16 residues. Here the CDR3 reads CASSLAWRGGSDTQYF. CDR3 bases: TGTGCCAGCAGCTTAGCGTGGCGCGGGGGCTCAGATACGCAGTATTTT.

This clone was seen a few times. The chain has TRBV11-2 and TRBJ1-4; perhaps TRBD1 as D (5 bases). The germline V and J ends were trimmed by 3 bases and 7 bases, with 12 bases remaining between them. This CDR3 comprises 14 residues. Per the germline V gene, CDR1 is SGHAT and CDR2 is FQNNGV. For the CDR3, the DNA is TGTGCCAGCAGCTTGATAACAAGGGGTGAAAAACTGTTTTTT. Its translation is CASSLITRGEKLFF.

This clone has only one observation. The gene calls are TRBV11-2 and TRBJ2-3; D not certain. The CDR3 sequence is 17 residues long. V lost 1 base and J 2 bases, leaving 16 bases between the germline ends. Per germline, CDR1 SGHAT and CDR2 FQNNGV. The CDR3 nucleotides read TGTGCCAGCAGCTTAGCGCGCCGACGTCTCCCCACAGATACGCAGTATTTT. As protein: CASSLARRRLPTDTQYF.

This chain joins TRBV5-1 and TRBJ2-7, with 15 nucleotides matching TRBD2. From germline, CDR1 is SGHRS and CDR2 YFSETQ. The CDR3 runs 18 residues. Trimming removed 4 bases from V and 1 base from J; junction bases left unmatched: 9. Here the CDR3 reads CASSLRGLAGGKSYEQYF. CDR3 coding DNA: TGCGCCAGCAGCCTCCGGGGACTAGCGGGGGGAAAATCCTACGAGCAGTACTTC. Full variable domain (missing parts from reference TRBV5-1 and TRBJ2-7): KAGVTQTPRYLIKTRGQQVTLSCSPISGHRSVSWYQQTPGQGLQFLFEYFSETQRNKGNFPGRFSGRQFSNSRSEMNVSTLELGDSALYLCASSLRGLAGGKSYEQYFGPGTRLTVT.

The genes are TRBV11-2 and TRBJ2-7; weak D call: TRBD2 (5 bases). In germline, CDR1 is SGHAT, CDR2 FQNNGV. The CDR3 is 13 amino acids. Trimming pared 2 bases from V and 7 bases from J, leaving 12 bases between. The DNA for the CDR3 is TGTGCCAGCAGCTTATCAGGCACGGGGGAGCAGTACTTC. This gives the protein CASSLSGTGEQYF.

The V call is TRBV19, the J call TRBJ1-2; TRBD1 is a possible D gene (6 bases). The germline CDR1 and CDR2 sequences are LNHDA and SQIVND (reference sequence). V lost 2 bases, J lost 7 bases, and 23 bases lay in between. CDR3 length: 17 residues. In DNA, the CDR3 is TGTGCCAGTAGTATATTCAAGACAGGAGCTGTCTTCGGTGGCTACACCTTC. This encodes CASSIFKTGAVFGGYTF.

A word on this clone: This same CDR3 is encoded by further DNA sequences in the sample. The rearrangement joins TRBV7-6 to TRBJ1-1, with TRBD1 matching 9 bases. V was pared by 6 bases and J by 1 base, with 3 bases of the junction left unmatched. The CDR3 spans 14 residues. The germline V gene encodes CDR1 SGHVS and CDR2 FNYEAQ. The CDR3 nucleotides read TGTGCCAGCAGTCTACAGGGGGCGAACACTGAAGCTTTCTTT. Protein product: CASSLQGANTEAFF.

Here the CDR3 DNA reads TGTGCCAGCAGCACTACAGGGGGCGGTATTCAGCAGTACTTC. It codes for CASSTTGGGIQQYF. J is TRBJ2-7 and V is TRBV27; 9 nucleotides line up with TRBD1. CDR1 and CDR2 (germline): MNHEY, SMNVEV (reference sequence). J gave up 8 bases and V 6 bases, and 11 bases lay outside the gene matches. The CDR3 covers 14 residues.

V is TRBV6-4 and J is TRBJ2-3; D may be TRBD1 or TRBD2 (5 bases each). Germline CDR1 MRHNA, CDR2 SNTAGT. V shed 0 bases and J shed 11 bases, with 15 bases lying between them. The CDR3 covers 14 residues. CDR3 in DNA: TGTGCCAGCAGTGACTCGTTATGGGGACCCGGGCAGTATTTT. This encodes CASSDSLWGPGQYF.

V gene TRBV5-1 combines with J gene TRBJ2-2, with TRBD1 identical over 8 bases. The CDR3 is 15 residues long. Trimming removed 2 bases from V and 5 bases from J; junction bases left unmatched: 5. Germline V CDR1 and CDR2: SGHRS, YFSETQ. This CDR3 reads CASSLRTGYTGELFF. CDR3 nucleotide sequence: TGCGCCAGCAGCTTACGGACAGGGTATACCGGGGAGCTGTTTTTT.

The chain couples TRBV3-1 (or the pseudogene TRBV3-2) to TRBJ2-7; possibly TRBD1 for D (5 bases). The V end lost 1 base, the J end lost 5 bases, and 18 bases lay between the germline ends. Germline values: CDR1 LGHDT, CDR2 YNNKEL (reference sequence). The CDR3 covers 16 residues. CDR3 in amino acids: CASSQGVLARAHEQYF. The DNA for the CDR3 is TGTGCCAGCAGCCAAGGGGTGCTGGCCAGGGCCCACGAGCAGTACTTC.

The rearrangement uses TRBV5-1 and TRBJ1-2; tentative D call: TRBD1 (6 bases). V was cut by 0 bases and J by 4 bases, with 7 bases left in between. This CDR3 comprises 13 residues. Germline CDR1 SGHRS, CDR2 YFSETQ. The CDR3 region is CASSLDRAYGYTF. The CDR3 bases are TGCGCCAGCAGCTTGGACAGGGCCTATGGCTACACCTTC.

In nucleotides, the CDR3 is TGTGCCAGCAGTTTATTGAGGGAAGAGGGTACCGGGGAGCTGTTTTTT. Amino acids: CASSLLREEGTGELFF. The chain employs TRBV27 and TRBJ2-2; weak D call: TRBD2 (5 bases). Germline V gene sequence: CDR1 MNHEY, CDR2 SMNVEV (reference sequence). The CDR3 extends over 16 amino acids. Trimming removed 1 base at V and 5 bases at J, with 14 bases between.

The V call is TRBV10-3, the J call TRBJ1-5; D might be TRBD1 (5 bases). This CDR3 is 13 amino acids long. Trimming stripped 8 bases from V and 7 bases from J, with 15 bases between. Germline V lookup: CDR1 ENHRY, CDR2 SYGVKD. CDR3 residues: CAIQGLFGQPQHF. CDR3 sequence (DNA): TGTGCCATCCAGGGTTTGTTCGGCCAGCCCCAGCATTTT.

The chain uses TRBV19 and TRBJ2-2; no clear D gene. Trimming took 10 bases from V and 4 from J, leaving 19 bases between them. The CDR3 length is 15 residues. Germline V CDR1 and CDR2: LNHDA, SQIVND (reference sequence). Here the CDR3 DNA reads TGTGCCACTAAGTCACTGCTTCCGATCACCGGGGAGCTGTTTTTT. This codes for CATKSLLPITGELFF.

V usage is TRBV28 and J usage is TRBJ2-1; 7 bases are shared with TRBD1. There are 16 residues in the CDR3. CDR1 and CDR2 from the germline V gene are MDHEN and SYDVKM. Losses at the gene ends were 4 bases for V and 1 base for J; bases not matched to a gene: 7. In nucleotides, the CDR3 is TGTGCCAGCAGTTCCCGACAGGGCCTTTCCTACAATGAGCAGTTCTTC. Its translation: CASSSRQGLSYNEQFF.

The chain carries TRBV28 and TRBJ2-7, with 9 bases aligning to TRBD1. CDR3 length equals 13 residues. The ends lost 5 bases at V and 3 bases at J; junction bases unmatched: 2. Germline CDR1 MDHEN, CDR2 SYDVKM. This chain's CDR3 is CASSLTGGYEQYF. CDR3 bases: TGTGCCAGCAGTCTGACAGGGGGCTACGAGCAGTACTTC.

The CDR3 loop reads CASSLRVQPQHF. DNA for the CDR3: TGTGCCAGCAGTTTAAGGGTGCAGCCCCAGCATTTT. This chain joins TRBV28 and TRBJ1-5; D not resolved. This CDR3 is built from 12 residues. V lost 2 bases, J lost 7 bases, and 6 bases lay in between. CDR1 is MDHEN and CDR2 is SYDVKM in the germline V gene.

The J gene is TRBJ2-7, the V gene TRBV7-6, with D possibly being TRBD1 or TRBD2 (5 bases each). CDR3 length equals 15 residues. Trimming took 5 bases from V and 0 from J, leaving 14 bases between them. CDR1 is SGHVS and CDR2 is FNYEAQ in the germline V gene. The CDR3 sequence is CASSRRRDGSYEQYF. DNA of the CDR3: TGTGCCAGCAGCCGGAGAAGGGACGGCTCCTACGAGCAGTACTTC.

This chain joins TRBV30 and TRBJ1-3; 7 bases align to TRBD1. Trimming took 0 bases from V and 5 from J; bases not matched to a gene: 10. Germline V gene sequence: CDR1 GTSNPN, CDR2 SVGIG (reference sequence). CDR3 size: 16 residues. The CDR3 here is CAWSVAPGQQRNTIYF. CDR3 DNA sequence: TGTGCCTGGAGTGTAGCTCCGGGACAGCAGAGAAACACCATATATTTT. Full variable domain (remainder filled in from reference TRBV30 and TRBJ1-3): SQTIHQWPATLVQPVGSPLSLECTVEGTSNPNLYWYRQAAGRGLQLLFYSVGIGQISSEVPQNLSASRPQDRQFILSSKKLLLSDSGFYLCAWSVAPGQQRNTIYFGEGSWLTVV.